The next 22 T cell receptor beta chains were all read from a single sample in a study of blood T cell repertoires in COVID-19. The repertoire was sequenced with immunoSEQ multiplex PCR; TCRdb's copy has only in-frame clones and lacks some. The profile shows about 160,000 clones, 80% to 90% of them singletons. Source material: peripheral blood. The receptors stem from a woman aged 55-69 years who had recovered from COVID-19.

This clone has a single count. The V and J genes are TRBV5-1 and TRBJ2-3, with a possible D match to TRBD1 (8 bases). The CDR3 has 18 residues. Trimming stripped 0 bases from V and 1 base from J, with 18 bases between. Germline assignment: CDR1 SGHRS and CDR2 YFSETQ. CDR3 protein: CASSLDPGGQAGTDTQYF. CDR3 DNA: TGCGCCAGCAGCTTGGATCCGGGGGGACAGGCCGGCACAGATACGCAGTATTTT.

The chain has TRBV3-1 (or the pseudogene TRBV3-2) and TRBJ1-2; perhaps TRBD1 as D (5 bases). The CDR3 runs 12 residues. CDR1 is LGHDT and CDR2 is YNNKEL in the germline V gene (reference sequence). Trimming shortened V by 7 bases and J by 8 bases, and 14 bases separated the two germline ends. The CDR3: CASTPDRRGYTF. CDR3 nucleotides: TGTGCCAGCACCCCCGACAGACGGGGCTACACCTTC.

The chain has TRBV5-1 and TRBJ2-7, with 7 nucleotides matching TRBD1. After removal of 0 bases from V and 5 bases from J, the junction contained 5 bases not matched to a gene. The germline CDR1 and CDR2 sequences are SGHRS and YFSETQ. This CDR3 contains 14 residues. The CDR3 is CASSLVETGDEQYF. The CDR3, as DNA: TGCGCCAGCAGCTTGGTGGAAACAGGGGACGAGCAGTACTTC.

The chain has TRBV24-1 and TRBJ2-5; weak D call: TRBD2 (6 bases). Looked up from germline, CDR1 is KGHDR and CDR2 is SFDVKD. Trimming removed 5 bases from V and 4 bases from J, with 19 bases in between. The CDR3 loop spans 16 amino acids. For the CDR3, the DNA is TGTGCCACCAGTGTTTCCGGGACTCCGAAGGGAGAGACCCAGTACTTC. Residues: CATSVSGTPKGETQYF.

V is TRBV18 and J is TRBJ1-3; D might be TRBD1 (6 bases). Germline V CDR1 and CDR2: KGHSH, LQKENI. This CDR3 has 16 residues. Between the trimmed V and J ends, which lost 3 bases and 0 bases, there was a span of 12 bases. CDR3 coding DNA: TGTGCCAGCTCACCCGGTGGACAGTCCTCTGGAAACACCATATATTTT. This sequence encodes CASSPGGQSSGNTIYF.

V is TRBV7-8 and J is TRBJ1-2; 8 nucleotides agree with TRBD1. CDR3 size: 16 residues. Germline V gene sequence: CDR1 SGHVS, CDR2 FQNEAQ. V trimming: 1 base; J trimming: 0 bases; junction bases outside the gene matches: 4. The CDR3 loop reads CASSLGGTGANYGYTF. CDR3 sequence (DNA): TGTGCCAGCAGCTTAGGCGGGACAGGAGCTAACTATGGCTACACCTTC. The entire variable domain, with the rest obtained from reference TRBV7-8 and TRBJ1-2, is as follows: GAGVSQSPRYKVAKRGQDVALRCDPISGHVSLFWYQQALGQGPEFLTYFQNEAQLDKSGLPSDRFFAERPEGSVSTLKIQRTQQEDSAVYLCASSLGGTGANYGYTFGSGTRLTVV.

The chain has TRBV5-5 and TRBJ2-7; TRBD1 agrees at 7 bases. Germline V gene lookup returns CDR1 SGHKS and CDR2 YYEKEE (reference sequence). The CDR3 has 16 amino acids. J lost 2 bases, V lost 0 bases, and 8 bases had no gene match. The CDR3 here is CASSLVPGGFPYEQYF. The DNA for the CDR3 is TGTGCCAGCAGCTTGGTGCCAGGGGGTTTCCCCTACGAGCAGTACTTC.

This chain connects TRBV12-3 or TRBV12-4 to TRBJ1-1; D gene uncertain. V lost 4 bases to trimming and J lost 2 bases, with 8 bases between them. The CDR3 contains 13 residues. The CDR3 spells CASSYRANTEAFF. Written as DNA, the CDR3 is TGTGCCAGCAGTTATCGAGCAAACACTGAAGCTTTCTTT.

CDR3: CASSKQGAEANEKLFF. Written as DNA, the CDR3 is TGCGCCAGCAGCAAACAGGGGGCGGAGGCTAATGAAAAACTGTTTTTT. The chain joins TRBV5-1 to TRBJ1-4; 9 bases map to TRBD1. Per germline, CDR1 SGHRS and CDR2 YFSETQ. The ends lost 4 bases at V and 3 bases at J; junction bases unmatched: 7. The CDR3 is made up of 16 amino acids.

The rearrangement joins TRBV6-5 to TRBJ1-2; D unclear. This CDR3 region has 12 residues. V was pared by 5 bases and J by 5 bases, with 9 bases between. The germline V gene encodes CDR1 MNHEY and CDR2 SVGAGI. CDR3 DNA: TGTGCCAGCAGTCGCCACACGTATGGCTACACCTTC. Translation gives CASSRHTYGYTF.

The chain combines TRBV6-4 with TRBJ2-1; D is perhaps TRBD2 (5 bases). The CDR3 is 15 amino acids. Germline V lookup: CDR1 MRHNA, CDR2 SNTAGT. V shed 3 bases and J shed 5 bases, with 14 bases lying between them. The CDR3 DNA reads as TGTGCCAGCAGTGAATCCGGACTTACCCACAATGAGCAGTTCTTC. Residues: CASSESGLTHNEQFF.

The J gene is TRBJ2-2, the V gene TRBV7-3, with 10 bases aligning to TRBD1. The length of the CDR3 is 16 residues. Unmatched junction bases numbered 4, after V lost 1 base and J lost 5 bases. Germline V gene data show CDR1 as SGHTA and CDR2 as FQGTGA. The CDR3 DNA reads as TGTGCCAGCAGCTTAAATGGGGGACAGGGGACCGGGGAGCTGTTTTTT. It specifies CASSLNGGQGTGELFF.

The chain recombines TRBV7-9 with TRBJ2-7, with 10 bases identical to TRBD1. CDR1 and CDR2 (germline): SEHNR, FQNEAQ (reference sequence). After removal of 5 bases from V and 5 bases from J, the junction contained 3 bases not matched to a gene. This CDR3 spans 13 amino acids. The CDR3: CASSPGTGDEQYF. The CDR3, as DNA: TGTGCCAGCAGCCCAGGGACAGGGGACGAGCAGTACTTC.

The gene calls are TRBV7-9 and TRBJ1-4; 9 bases align to TRBD1. V was clipped by 3 bases and J by 5 bases; unmatched bases: 1. The CDR3 runs 14 residues. Germline V gives CDR1 SEHNR, CDR2 FQNEAQ (reference sequence). CDR3 sequence (DNA): TGTGCCAGCAGCTTTGGACAGGGGAATGAAAAACTGTTTTTT. Amino acid sequence: CASSFGQGNEKLFF.

The chain carries TRBV30 and TRBJ1-5; 7 bases are a match to TRBD1. Germline V gives CDR1 GTSNPN, CDR2 SVGIG (reference sequence). This CDR3 is 16 amino acids long. V was clipped by 2 bases and J by 2 bases; unmatched bases: 9. The CDR3 DNA is TGTGCCTGGAGTTTGCAGGGGGGCGGTGGCAATCAGCCCCAGCATTTT. Translated: CAWSLQGGGGNQPQHF.

This clone was picked up a small number of times. The V call is TRBV5-1, the J call TRBJ1-3; TRBD1 is a possible D gene (5 bases). Germline CDR1 and CDR2: SGHRS and YFSETQ. This CDR3 contains 18 residues. Trimming shortened V by 0 bases and J by 4 bases, and 20 bases separated the two germline ends. The CDR3 sequence is CASSLESPGQLKGNTIYF. The CDR3 DNA reads TGCGCCAGCAGCTTGGAATCACCAGGGCAACTCAAGGGAAACACCATATATTTT.

V is TRBV5-1 and J is TRBJ2-3, with D perhaps TRBD1 (6 bases). CDR1 SGHRS and CDR2 YFSETQ come from the germline V gene. V gave up 4 bases and J gave up 1 base, with 16 bases separating them. The CDR3 has 16 residues. CDR3 bases: TGCGCCAGCAGCCTTGGGGTCAGGGGCGGCACAGATACGCAGTATTTT. This codes for CASSLGVRGGTDTQYF. The whole variable domain, remainder taken from reference TRBV5-1 and TRBJ2-3, is KAGVTQTPRYLIKTRGQQVTLSCSPISGHRSVSWYQQTPGQGLQFLFEYFSETQRNKGNFPGRFSGRQFSNSRSEMNVSTLELGDSALYLCASSLGVRGGTDTQYFGPGTRLTVL.

CDR3 in amino acids: CASREVPGELFF. CDR3 coding DNA: TGTGCCAGCAGGGAGGTCCCCGGGGAGCTGTTTTTT. The V and J genes are TRBV2 and TRBJ2-2; D possibly corresponds to TRBD2 (5 bases). The CDR3 totals 12 residues. Germline V CDR1 and CDR2: SNHLY, FYNNEI. Between the trimmed V and J ends, which lost 6 bases and 6 bases, there was a span of 8 bases.

This clone has just one count. The rearrangement uses TRBV27 and TRBJ2-3, with a possible D match to TRBD2 (6 bases). The germline gives CDR1 MNHEY, CDR2 SMNVEV (reference sequence). This CDR3 contains 16 residues. V was trimmed by 4 bases and J by 2 bases, leaving 16 bases between them. The CDR3 protein is CASSYSRDLNTDTQYF. As DNA, the CDR3 is TGTGCCAGCAGTTACTCCCGGGACTTAAACACAGATACGCAGTATTTT.

V and J are TRBV6-2 or TRBV6-3 and TRBJ2-4, with D perhaps matching TRBD1 (5 bases). The CDR3 length is 16 residues. The ends were cut back, 2 bases at V and 0 bases at J, with 11 bases in the middle. Germline CDR1 is MNHEY and CDR2 is SVGEGT. This CDR3 reads CASSYGRTLAKNIQYF. CDR3 DNA: TGTGCCAGCAGTTACGGCAGGACATTAGCCAAAAACATTCAGTACTTC.

J is TRBJ2-7 and V is TRBV2, with TRBD1 matching over 10 bases. The CDR3 has 15 amino acids. CDR1 is SNHLY, CDR2 FYNNEI, per germline. Trimming at V came to 7 bases and at J to 1 base, leaving 7 bases not matched to a gene. In DNA, the CDR3 is TGTGCCAGCAACCAAGGGACAGGGGTTTCCTACGAGCAGTACTTC. Amino acid sequence: CASNQGTGVSYEQYF.

The chain joins TRBV27 to TRBJ2-1; TRBD2 matches 8 bases. The V segment lost 6 bases and the J segment 4 bases; nucleotides outside the gene matches: 5. The germline CDR1 and CDR2 sequences are MNHEY and SMNVEV (reference sequence). This CDR3 has 14 amino acids. The CDR3, as DNA: TGTGCCAGCAGCGGGCGGGGGGATTACAATGAGCAGTTCTTC. It codes for CASSGRGDYNEQFF.